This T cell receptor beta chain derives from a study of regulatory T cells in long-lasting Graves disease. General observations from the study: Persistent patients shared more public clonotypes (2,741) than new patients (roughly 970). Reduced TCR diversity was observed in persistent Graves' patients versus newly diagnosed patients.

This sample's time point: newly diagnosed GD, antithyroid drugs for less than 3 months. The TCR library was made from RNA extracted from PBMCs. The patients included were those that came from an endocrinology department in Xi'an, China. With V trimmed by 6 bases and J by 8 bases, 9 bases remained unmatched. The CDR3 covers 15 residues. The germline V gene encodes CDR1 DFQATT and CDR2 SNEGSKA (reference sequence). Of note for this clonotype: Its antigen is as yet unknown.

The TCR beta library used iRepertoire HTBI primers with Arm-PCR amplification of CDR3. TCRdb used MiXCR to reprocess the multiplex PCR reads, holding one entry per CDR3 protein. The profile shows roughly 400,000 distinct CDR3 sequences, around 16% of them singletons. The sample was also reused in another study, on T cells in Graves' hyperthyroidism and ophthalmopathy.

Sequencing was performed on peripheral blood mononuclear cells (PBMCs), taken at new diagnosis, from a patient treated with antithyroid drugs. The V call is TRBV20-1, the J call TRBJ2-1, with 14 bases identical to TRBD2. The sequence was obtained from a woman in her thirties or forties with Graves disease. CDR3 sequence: CSAKIGTSGSDEQFF. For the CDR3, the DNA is TGCAGTGCCAAGATCGGGACTAGCGGGAGCGATGAGCAGTTCTTC.